The clone carrying this TCR beta chain was detected once. Germline assignment: CDR1 ENHRY and CDR2 SYGVKD. Trimming cost V 0 bases and J 5 bases; bases outside gene matches: 4. The CDR3 is 14 residues long. This record comes from a study of blood T cells in healthy people across ages. Primers used in a second PCR of about 7 to 12 cycles were a sample-barcoded 5' primer and a J-beta primer mix. TCRdb re-called the 5' RACE reads through MiXCR, storing one row per CDR3 protein. The sample lists approximately 900,000 distinct CDR3 sequences; roughly 48% were seen once. Those donating, healthy Caucasian individuals from Russia, were aged about 6 to 100. Each of the donors had approximately 10 milliliters of peripheral blood drawn into EDTA-treated Vacutainer tubes.

V is TRBV10-3 and J is TRBJ2-7, with 7 bases matching TRBD1. Material for sequencing was blood. The TCR comes from a man younger than 40 in good health. The CDR3 DNA sequence: TGTGCCATCAGTGAGTCGACAGGGAAGAACGAGCAGTACTTC. Its translation: CAISESTGKNEQYF.